This TCR beta chain was sequenced during a study of blood T cell repertoires in COVID-19. Overall study: In each case, the material was cDNA or gDNA derived from T cells, B-cell-depleted T cells, or PBMCs.

The method was immunoSEQ multiplex PCR; TCRdb's version includes in-frame clones alone and lacks a portion of them. The repertoire holds more than 250,000 clones, around 89% seen once, with roughly 1.2% in the top ten. CDR3 size: 13 residues. Germline V gives CDR1 SEHNR, CDR2 FQNEAQ (reference sequence). Trimming removed 1 base from V and 11 bases from J, with 12 bases in between. Donors were grouped by their self-reported clinical history. V is TRBV7-9 and J is TRBJ2-1; D is undetermined. Specimen: PBMCs or T cells enriched from blood (not recorded which). The receptor was isolated from a woman in her 40s with acute COVID-19. The CDR3 reads CASSLEPGVKQFF. CDR3 nucleotides: TGTGCCAGCAGCTTAGAACCGGGTGTCAAGCAGTTCTTC.